A selection of T cell receptor beta chains follows, all from one sample in a study of glioma-infiltrating T cells. One entry per CDR3 protein results from TCRdb running MiXCR on the multiplex PCR reads. The table has tens of thousands of distinct CDR3 sequences, around 42% seen once. The sequenced sample consisted of glioma tissue, nonneoplastic brain tissue, or PBMCs (not recorded which). These receptors were obtained from a human donor with low-grade glioma or glioblastoma, undergoing nonglioma brain surgery, or in good health (not recorded which). Both conserved end residues are part of each CDR3. D genes are given only for firm matches. Clone size, where shown, is once, few, many, or a class for clones that have expanded.

size	J	D	V	DNA	CDR3
many	TRBJ2-4	.	TRBV2	TGTGCCAGCAGTGAAAAGGACAGACAAGCCAAAAACATTCAGTACTTC	CASSEKDRQAKNIQYF
.	TRBJ2-7	.	TRBV19	TGTGCCAGTAGTATAGGTTCAGGGATCTACGAGCAGTACTTC	CASSIGSGIYEQYF
many	TRBJ2-1	TRBD1	TRBV27	TGTGCCAGCAGTTTACTGGGTTCGACAGGGGCCATGGAGGTGACTAGCTACAATGAGCAGTTCTTC	CASSLLGSTGAMEVTSYNEQFF
many	TRBJ1-5	TRBD1	TRBV2	TGTGCCAGCGGACAGGTTAGCAATCAGCCCCAGCATTTT	CASGQVSNQPQHF
once	TRBJ2-7	.	TRBV5-1	TGCGCCAGCAGCTTGGAGGCCGGAGTGGACGAGCAGTACTTC	CASSLEAGVDEQYF
many	TRBJ2-3	TRBD2	TRBV5-1	TGCGCCAGCAGCTTGAATCGGGGGGTCACAGATACGCAGTATTTT	CASSLNRGVTDTQYF
.	TRBJ1-6	.	TRBV10-3	TGTGCCTTCAGTGAGTCGCTAAGCTCCTATAATTCACCCCTCAACTTT	CAFSESLSSYNSPLNF
.	TRBJ2-7	.	TRBV7-9	TGTACCAGCAGCTTAGACGGGCGGTACTACGAGCAGCACTTC	CTSSLDGRYYEQHF
many	TRBJ2-7	.	TRBV3-1	TGTGCCAGCAGCCAAGGAGCGAGTTCCTACGAGCAGTACTTC	CASSQGASSYEQYF
many	TRBJ2-3	.	TRBV7-3	TGTGCCAGCAGCTCCGGGGGTACGCAGTATTTT	CASSSGGTQYF
many	TRBJ2-7	.	TRBV29-1	TGCAGCGTTTCAACCAGGGGCTACGAGCAGTACTTC	CSVSTRGYEQYF
many	TRBJ2-6	.	TRBV27	TGTGCCAGCAGCTTCTCTGGGGCCAACGTCCTGACTTTC	CASSFSGANVLTF
many	TRBJ1-6	.	TRBV5-1	TGCGCCAGCAGCTTGGAAGGGACGGGAACCCTCCACTTT	CASSLEGTGTLHF
many	TRBJ2-7	TRBD1	TRBV19	TGTGCCAGTAGTATACCCGGGACAGGGTGGAACGAGCAGTACTTC	CASSIPGTGWNEQYF
.	TRBJ2-1	.	TRBV2	TGTGCCAGCAGTGACGGACCGGGCCACGAGCAGTTCTTC	CASSDGPGHEQFF
many	TRBJ2-7	TRBD1	TRBV10-3	TGTGCCATCAGTGAGTATGATACAGGGGCAAGCGTTATAAGCTCCTACGAGCAGTACTTC	CAISEYDTGASVISSYEQYF
many	TRBJ1-2	.	TRBV20-1	TGCAGTGCTAATCAACAGGGAAACTATGGCTACACCTTC	CSANQQGNYGYTF
.	TRBJ2-7	TRBD1	TRBV5-6	TGTGCCAGCAGCCCGGGACAGGGACCATTCGAGCAGTACTTC	CASSPGQGPFEQYF
.	TRBJ1-5	TRBD1	TRBV20-1	TGCAGTGCTCAGGGACAGGGGATCGGCAATCAGCCCCAGCATTTT	CSAQGQGIGNQPQHF
many	TRBJ2-3	.	TRBV5-4	TGTGCCAGCAGCTTGCGCCCCCGGGATACGCAGTATTTT	CASSLRPRDTQYF
many	TRBJ2-7	.	TRBV3-1	TGTGCCAGCAGCCACGCGACAAGCTACGAGCAGTACTTC	CASSHATSYEQYF
many	TRBJ2-3	TRBD2	TRBV2	TGTGCCAGCAGTGATCGGCGGGGGGGCACAGATACGCAGTATTTT	CASSDRRGGTDTQYF
many	TRBJ1-4	.	TRBV14	TGTGCCAGCAGCCAAGCGCGGGGCCGTGAAAAACTGTTTTTT	CASSQARGREKLFF
.	TRBJ2-5	.	TRBV5-1	TGCGCCAGCGGCTTGACGGTTGCAGGGGAGGGAGAGACCCAGTACTTC	CASGLTVAGEGETQYF
many	TRBJ1-5	TRBD1	TRBV6-1	TGTGCCAGCAGTAAGGGGACCCAGGGGGCTTTACAGCCCCAGCATTTT	CASSKGTQGALQPQHF
many	TRBJ2-1	TRBD2	TRBV28	TGTGCCAGCAGTTTACCTCCGGGACTAGCGGGGGGGCCCCTTTCTAACAATGAGCAGTTCTTC	CASSLPPGLAGGPLSNNEQFF
many	TRBJ1-1	.	TRBV6-1	TGTGCCACCGGCCGGGTTGAAGCTTTCTTT	CATGRVEAFF
many	TRBJ2-1	.	TRBV20-1	TGCAGTGCCGAGGGGGGCTACTACAATGAGCAGTTCTTC	CSAEGGYYNEQFF
.	TRBJ1-6	.	TRBV20-1	TGCAGAACTCCAAAACAGGGAATTGGCTCACCCCTCCACTTT	CRTPKQGIGSPLHF
many	TRBJ2-7	.	TRBV27	TGTGCCAGCAGTTCAGGGGGGCTGGAGCAGTACTTC	CASSSGGLEQYF
many	TRBJ2-5	TRBD2	TRBV18	TGTGCCAGCTCACTGATGACTAGCGGGGGACAAGAGACCCAGTACTTC	CASSLMTSGGQETQYF
many	TRBJ1-4	TRBD1	TRBV25-1	TGTGCCAGCAGTGACCCGGGACAGGGTCGAGAAAAACTGTTTTTT	CASSDPGQGREKLFF
.	TRBJ2-5	TRBD2	TRBV2	TGTGCCAGCAGGCCCAGGACTAGCGGGGAGGAGACCCAGTACTTC	CASRPRTSGEETQYF
many	TRBJ2-7	.	TRBV7-2	TGTGCCAGCAGCTTAGCGGGATCCCCCTACGAGCAGTACTTC	CASSLAGSPYEQYF
.	TRBJ2-7	TRBD2	TRBV6-4	TGTGCCAGCAGTGACTCCCGGGGGGGCGAGCAGTACTTC	CASSDSRGGEQYF
many	TRBJ2-1	.	TRBV6-2/TRBV6-3	TGTGCCAGCAGTCAAAGCGGAGTTGAGCAGTTCTTC	CASSQSGVEQFF
once	TRBJ1-1	.	TRBV6-2/TRBV6-3	TGTGCTAGCGGGCAGCCGAACACTGAAGCTTTCTTT	CASGQPNTEAFF
.	TRBJ2-3	TRBD1	TRBV7-3	TGTGCCAGCAGCCTCCAAGGACAGGGGTTGGCAGATACGCATTACTTT	CASSLQGQGLADTHYF
.	TRBJ2-7	TRBD2	TRBV25-1	TGTGCCAGCAGTCCCCGACTAGCGGGGGCCGACATCTATGAGCAGTACTTC	CASSPRLAGADIYEQYF
.	TRBJ2-5	.	TRBV11-2	TGTGCCAGCAGCTTTCAGACAAAAGAGACCGAGTACTTC	CASSFQTKETEYF
many	TRBJ2-3	.	TRBV27	TGTGCCAGCTTATCCGAGGCAGCCCCCACAGATACGCAGTATTTT	CASLSEAAPTDTQYF
.	TRBJ1-2	.	TRBV20-1	TGCAGTGCTAGGGCGGAGGGGAGGCATGTCTACACCTTC	CSARAEGRHVYTF
.	TRBJ2-7	TRBD1	TRBV6-6	TGCTCCAGCAGTTACTCGACGAGACAGGGGACCGGAAAGCAGTACTTC	CSSSYSTRQGTGKQYF
many	TRBJ1-3	.	TRBV18	TGTGCCAGCTCACCCGAACAGGCTCTCTCTGGAAACACCATATATTTT	CASSPEQALSGNTIYF
many	TRBJ2-7	TRBD2	TRBV6-6	TGTGCCAGCAGTTACGCCGGGACTAGTTTTAACGAGCAGTACTTC	CASSYAGTSFNEQYF
many	TRBJ1-4	.	TRBV7-8	TGTGCCAGCAGCTTAACTGTTTTCGGCAGCCCTGCAACTAATGAAAAACTGTTTTTT	CASSLTVFGSPATNEKLFF
.	TRBJ2-5	.	TRBV20-1	TGCAGTGCTACACCGGGACTTAGCAGCCAAGGGGAGACTAGGGCCTTC	CSATPGLSSQGETRAF
once	TRBJ2-7	.	TRBV28	TGTGCCAGCAGCCCAGCGACAGCGGCCTACGAGCAGTACTTC	CASSPATAAYEQYF
.	TRBJ1-2	TRBD1	TRBV28	TGTGCCAGCAGTAGGACAGGGGACCACTATGGCTACACCTTC	CASSRTGDHYGYTF
many	TRBJ2-1	TRBD1	TRBV7-8	TGTGCCAGCAGCTTAGTTGGGGACAGAGTCTACAATGAGCAGTTCTTC	CASSLVGDRVYNEQFF
.	TRBJ1-6	.	TRBV5-4	TGTGCCAGCAGCTTTCGGGGGAATACACCCCTCCACTTT	CASSFRGNTPLHF
many	TRBJ2-3	.	TRBV20-1	TGCAGTGCCGCAGCCTCAGATACGCAGTATTTT	CSAAASDTQYF
.	TRBJ2-3	TRBD2	TRBV5-4	TGTGCCAGCAGCTTCATAGCGGGGGGGCCCGATACGCAGTATTTT	CASSFIAGGPDTQYF
once	TRBJ2-7	.	TRBV20-1	TGCAGTGCTAGCGACACTGTGACAGGCTACGAGCAGTACTTC	CSASDTVTGYEQYF
.	TRBJ2-7	.	TRBV6-1	TGTGCCAGTAGAGCAATAGGACGGGGGCCACGCGAGCAGTACTTC	CASRAIGRGPREQYF
many	TRBJ2-1	TRBD1	TRBV7-3	TGTGCCAGCAGCTCAAGACAGGGTGGGTCCTACAATGAGCAGTTCTTC	CASSSRQGGSYNEQFF
once	TRBJ1-6	.	TRBV4-2	TGTGCCAGCAGCCAAACTAACATGGGAGAGCCACCCCTCCACTTT	CASSQTNMGEPPLHF
many	TRBJ1-5	TRBD1	TRBV25-1	TGTGCCAGCAGCCGACGGATTATAGGGGGCGGCAATCAGCCCCAGCATTTT	CASSRRIIGGGNQPQHF